These T cell receptor beta chains were read from a single sample in a study of metastatic and nonmetastatic thyroid tumors. TCRdb recomputed clones from the PCR reads via MiXCR. The sample contains tens of thousands of clones, 28% of which appear only once. What was sequenced was blood. These receptors came from a male donor with papillary thyroid cancer or a benign thyroid nodule (not recorded which). Some clones in this sample may be carry-over from other donors' samples. CDR3s include the opening cysteine and the closing phenylalanine or tryptophan. Each record gives: clone size, D gene, V gene, J gene, CDR3 protein, CDR3 DNA. D genes are given only for firm matches. Some rows have no size entry. The others give once, few or many, or a class for an expanded clone.

clone_size: -; d_call: -; v_call: TRBV6-7; j_call: TRBJ2-6; cdr3_aa: CASPKTGYSGANVLTF; cdr3_nt: TGTGCCAGCCCTAAGACCGGGTACTCTGGGGCCAACGTCCTGACTTTC
clone_size: few; d_call: TRBD1; v_call: TRBV6-1; j_call: TRBJ1-6; cdr3_aa: CASRPGTGGLGSPLHF; cdr3_nt: TGTGCCAGCAGACCTGGGACAGGGGGACTCGGCTCACCCCTCCACTTT
clone_size: -; d_call: -; v_call: TRBV19; j_call: TRBJ2-1; cdr3_aa: CASKRTLSYNEQFF; cdr3_nt: TGTGCCAGTAAAAGAACTCTCTCCTACAATGAGCAGTTCTTC
clone_size: few; d_call: -; v_call: TRBV28; j_call: TRBJ2-1; cdr3_aa: CASSKGYNEQFF; cdr3_nt: TGTGCCAGCAGTAAAGGGTACAATGAGCAGTTCTTC
clone_size: many; d_call: -; v_call: TRBV6-1; j_call: TRBJ2-3; cdr3_aa: CASRKLADTDTQYF; cdr3_nt: TGTGCCAGCAGAAAACTAGCAGACACAGATACGCAGTATTTT
clone_size: many; d_call: TRBD1; v_call: TRBV10-1; j_call: TRBJ2-2; cdr3_aa: CASRGQGIGGELFF; cdr3_nt: TGCGCCAGCAGGGGACAGGGTATCGGCGGGGAGCTGTTTTTT
clone_size: -; d_call: TRBD2; v_call: TRBV20-1; j_call: TRBJ2-1; cdr3_aa: CSAVTSGTGRTQFF; cdr3_nt: TGCAGTGCCGTGACTAGCGGGACGGGTAGGACGCAGTTCTTC
clone_size: many; d_call: -; v_call: TRBV28; j_call: TRBJ1-5; cdr3_aa: CASRPLVWRQNQPQHF; cdr3_nt: TGTGCCAGCAGACCCTTAGTTTGGAGGCAGAATCAGCCCCAGCATTTT
clone_size: -; d_call: -; v_call: TRBV5-1; j_call: TRBJ2-7; cdr3_aa: CASLPLERGRYEQYF; cdr3_nt: TGCGCCAGCCTACCGCTCGAGAGGGGCCGATACGAGCAGTACTTC
clone_size: many; d_call: TRBD1; v_call: TRBV3-1; j_call: TRBJ1-4; cdr3_aa: CASSQGAGRGREKLFF; cdr3_nt: TGTGCCAGCAGCCAAGGGGCGGGCAGGGGGCGTGAAAAACTGTTTTTT
clone_size: -; d_call: -; v_call: TRBV20-1; j_call: TRBJ1-1; cdr3_aa: CSAGGGGTEAFF; cdr3_nt: TGCAGTGCTGGGGGGGGAGGCACTGAAGCTTTCTTT
clone_size: few; d_call: -; v_call: TRBV6-4; j_call: TRBJ1-2; cdr3_aa: CASSQGSNYGYTF; cdr3_nt: TGTGCCAGCAGTCAGGGTTCTAACTATGGCTACACCTTC
clone_size: -; d_call: TRBD1; v_call: TRBV6-1; j_call: TRBJ2-1; cdr3_aa: CASHGDSGSNEQFF; cdr3_nt: TGTGCCAGCCACGGGGACAGCGGAAGCAATGAGCAGTTCTTC
clone_size: few; d_call: TRBD2; v_call: TRBV28; j_call: TRBJ2-7; cdr3_aa: CAISFLAGGEQYF; cdr3_nt: TGTGCCATCAGTTTCCTAGCGGGAGGCGAGCAGTACTTC
clone_size: -; d_call: -; v_call: TRBV5-1; j_call: TRBJ2-7; cdr3_aa: CASSVGRSLYEQYF; cdr3_nt: TGCGCCAGCAGCGTAGGACGGAGCCTCTACGAGCAGTACTTC